Following are 23 T cell receptor beta chains from one sample sequenced in a study of T-cell memory formation after mild COVID-19. One entry per CDR3 protein results from TCRdb running MiXCR on the 5' RACE reads. The sample carries fewer than 400,000 distinct CDR3 sequences, about 16% recorded once. Sequencing input: PBMCs or a T cell subset sorted from them (not recorded which). The receptors derive from a young man who had mild COVID-19 (a few samples of this study predate the infection). Cell type and time point are not known.

The chain joins TRBV5-1 to TRBJ1-4; TRBD1 aligns across 7 bases. V lost 4 bases, J lost 8 bases, and 11 bases stayed unmatched. CDR3 size: 15 residues. The germline V gene has CDR1 SGHRS and CDR2 YFSETQ. The CDR3 here is CASSRGTVGEEKLFF. CDR3 DNA sequence: TGCGCCAGCAGCAGAGGGACAGTTGGGGAAGAAAAACTGTTTTTT.

Only a few counts were recorded for this clonotype. V gene TRBV5-1 combines with J gene TRBJ2-2; possibly TRBD1 for D (6 bases). Germline V gene sequence: CDR1 SGHRS, CDR2 YFSETQ. The CDR3 spans 16 residues. Trimming removed 1 base at V and 4 bases at J, with 14 bases between. The CDR3 sequence: CASSLLTGVGTGELFF. The CDR3 DNA reads as TGCGCCAGCAGCTTGTTGACAGGCGTTGGCACCGGGGAGCTGTTTTTT.

This chain links TRBV7-2 with TRBJ2-1; a weak D match, TRBD2 (5 bases). V dropped 5 bases and J dropped 6 bases, with 8 bases sitting between them. CDR3 length: 12 amino acids. Germline V lookup: CDR1 SGHTA, CDR2 FQGNSA. CDR3 amino acids: CASSTRGNEQFF. CDR3 nucleotide sequence: TGTGCCAGCAGCACACGGGGCAATGAGCAGTTCTTC.

V is TRBV5-1 and J is TRBJ2-7, with D perhaps TRBD1 (6 bases). CDR3 size: 12 residues. V gave up 4 bases and J gave up 5 bases, with 10 bases separating them. Germline V gene data show CDR1 as SGHRS and CDR2 as YFSETQ. CDR3 nucleotides: TGCGCCAGCAGCCCAGGGGTCAACGAGCAGTACTTC. Amino acid sequence: CASSPGVNEQYF.

The J gene is TRBJ2-3, the V gene TRBV5-4; D tentatively reads TRBD1 or TRBD2 (5 bases each). Trimming stripped 3 bases from V and 5 bases from J, with 19 bases between. The CDR3 is made up of 16 amino acids. Germline CDR1 and CDR2: SGHNT and YYREEE (reference sequence). In DNA form, the CDR3 reads TGTGCCAGCAGCTCATGGACGGGACCAACGATAGATACGCAGTATTTT. This encodes CASSSWTGPTIDTQYF. Filled out from reference TRBV5-4 and TRBJ2-3, the complete variable domain reads ETGVTQSPTHLIKTRGQQVTLRCSSQSGHNTVSWYQQALGQGPQFIFQYYREEENGRGNFPPRFSGLQFPNYSSELNVNALELDDSALYLCASSSWTGPTIDTQYFGPGTRLTVL.

This rearrangement joins TRBV6-2 or TRBV6-3 to TRBJ1-1; D remains unclear. There are 14 residues in the CDR3. Trimming shortened V by 5 bases and J by 4 bases, and 14 bases separated the two germline ends. Germline CDR1 is MNHEY and CDR2 is SVGEGT. The CDR3 loop is CASSRRKVLTEAFF. In nucleotides, the CDR3 is TGTGCCAGCAGTCGTCGTAAGGTCCTCACTGAAGCTTTCTTT.

This clonotype turned up a few times. The genes are TRBV18 and TRBJ2-7; D may match TRBD1 or TRBD2 (5 bases each). V lost 3 bases and J 7 bases, leaving 16 bases between the germline ends. Germline CDR1 KGHSH, CDR2 LQKENI. This CDR3 has 14 amino acids. CDR3: CASSPATGTGEQYF. In DNA, the CDR3 is TGTGCCAGCTCACCTGCCACAGGAACGGGGGAGCAGTACTTC. Full variable domain (outside the CDR3, taken from reference TRBV18 and TRBJ2-7): NAGVMQNPRHLVRRRGQEARLRCSPMKGHSHVYWYRQLPEEGLKFMVYLQKENIIDESGMPKERFSAEFPKEGPSILRIQQVVRGDSAAYFCASSPATGTGEQYFGPGTRLTVT.

This clonotype was counted a few times. The chain links TRBV9 to TRBJ2-3; 8 bases fit TRBD2. This CDR3 has 14 residues. Trimming at V came to 3 bases and at J to 3 bases, leaving 3 bases not matched to a gene. The V gene's germline CDR1 is SGDLS and CDR2 YYNGEE. The CDR3 coding sequence is TGTGCCAGCAGCGACAAGCGGGGGACAGATACGCAGTATTTT. Amino acids: CASSDKRGTDTQYF.

The chain carries TRBV20-1 and TRBJ1-6; D not resolved. The CDR3 has 11 residues. With 3 bases removed from V and 6 bases from J, the gap between germline ends came to 3 bases. The germline V gene has CDR1 DFQATT and CDR2 SNEGSKA (reference sequence). CDR3 loop: CSARSNSPLHF. The CDR3 DNA reads TGCAGTGCTAGGAGTAATTCACCCCTCCACTTT.

The V call is TRBV5-4, the J call TRBJ2-2, with D unclear. The length of the CDR3 is 17 residues. Trimming left V 3 bases short and J 0 bases short, with 15 bases between. The germline V gene has CDR1 SGHNT and CDR2 YYREEE (reference sequence). CDR3 sequence: CASSSASSAANTGELFF. The CDR3 DNA reads TGTGCCAGCAGCTCTGCGAGCAGTGCCGCGAACACCGGGGAGCTGTTTTTT.

The rearrangement links TRBV2 to TRBJ1-5; 7 bases line up with TRBD1. The CDR3 sequence is 14 residues long. CDR1 SNHLY and CDR2 FYNNEI come from the germline V gene. Trimming removed 5 bases from V and 2 bases from J; junction bases left unmatched: 3. CDR3 loop: CASSRDRGNQPQHF. For the CDR3, the DNA is TGTGCCAGCAGTCGCGACAGGGGCAATCAGCCCCAGCATTTT.

V gene TRBV27 combines with J gene TRBJ1-1, with D hard to call. Looked up from germline, CDR1 is MNHEY and CDR2 is SMNVEV (reference sequence). The germline V and J ends were trimmed by 7 bases and 5 bases, with 8 bases remaining between them. The CDR3 covers 11 residues. This CDR3 reads CASTRWTEAFF. The CDR3 nucleotides read TGTGCCAGCACCCGGTGGACTGAAGCTTTCTTT.

This clonotype appeared a few times. This rearrangement joins TRBV20-1 to TRBJ1-4; 8 bases line up with TRBD1. Germline assignment: CDR1 DFQATT and CDR2 SNEGSKA (reference sequence). CDR3 size: 14 residues. The V and J ends lost 5 bases and 6 bases, in that order; junction bases with no gene match: 8. Here the CDR3 reads CSAAPPDRDEKLFF. CDR3 nucleotides: TGCAGTGCTGCCCCCCCGGACAGGGATGAAAAACTGTTTTTT.

This clonotype was counted at least ten times. The chain's CDR3 is CASSLAGGTDTQYF. DNA for the CDR3: TGTGCCAGCAGCTTAGCGGGGGGCACAGATACGCAGTATTTT. V and J are TRBV7-3 and TRBJ2-3; 7 nucleotides match TRBD2. V shed 2 bases and J 1 base; nucleotides not matched to a gene: 0. The CDR3 covers 14 residues. Germline CDR1 and CDR2: SGHTA and FQGTGA.

This clonotype has at least ten counts. The chain is built from TRBV4-3 and TRBJ2-7; D perhaps matches TRBD1 (5 bases). This CDR3 contains 12 residues. The germline CDR1 and CDR2 sequences are LGHNA and YSLEER. Trimming cost V 1 base and J 12 bases, with 13 bases left between them. CDR3 DNA: TGCGCCAGCAGCCAAGCGTCAGGGTTTTCGTACGTC. Translated: CASSQASGFSYV.

This clonotype has a handful of counts. The CDR3 DNA follows: TGCAGTGCTAAGGTTCTTAGCACAGATACGCAGTATTTT. Amino acid sequence: CSAKVLSTDTQYF. The chain carries TRBV20-1 and TRBJ2-3, with no clear D. The CDR3 length is 13 residues. CDR1 and CDR2 (germline): DFQATT, SNEGSKA (reference sequence). Deletions cut 4 bases from V and 0 bases from J, with 8 bases between.

This clonotype was found once. The chain carries TRBV15 and TRBJ1-1; TRBD1 is a possible D gene (6 bases). V dropped 7 bases and J dropped 4 bases, with 16 bases sitting between them. The CDR3 has 14 residues. The V gene's germline CDR1 is LNHNV and CDR2 YYDKDF (reference sequence). The chain's CDR3 is CATNPAGEGTEAFF. The CDR3 DNA is TGTGCCACCAACCCCGCAGGGGAGGGCACTGAAGCTTTCTTT. The full variable domain, in which reference TRBV15 and TRBJ1-1 provide the parts outside the CDR3, is DAMVIQNPRYQVTQFGKPVTLSCSQTLNHNVMYWYQQKSSQAPKLLFHYYDKDFNNEADTPDNFQSRRPNTSFCFLDIRSPGLGDTAMYLCATNPAGEGTEAFFGQGTRLTVV.

This clonotype has just a few counts. V usage is TRBV5-1 and J usage is TRBJ2-3, with 11 bases aligning to TRBD1. This CDR3 comprises 15 residues. CDR1 is SGHRS, CDR2 YFSETQ, per germline. Losses at the gene ends were 4 bases for V and 6 bases for J; bases not matched to a gene: 7. The chain's CDR3 is CASSTGQGAFDTQYF. The CDR3, as DNA: TGCGCCAGCAGCACCGGACAGGGGGCGTTTGATACGCAGTATTTT.

This rearrangement joins TRBV6-5 to TRBJ2-6; 7 nucleotides line up with TRBD1. CDR3 size: 17 residues. The germline V gene encodes CDR1 MNHEY and CDR2 SVGAGI. V trimming: 2 bases; J trimming: 0 bases; junction bases outside the gene matches: 4. The CDR3: CASSYNRGTSGANVLTF. The DNA for the CDR3 is TGTGCCAGCAGTTACAACAGGGGCACCTCTGGGGCCAACGTCCTGACTTTC.

The rearrangement links TRBV10-2 to TRBJ2-7; tentative D call: TRBD2 (7 bases). Trimming shortened V by 4 bases and J by 4 bases, and 14 bases separated the two germline ends. Germline values: CDR1 WSHSY, CDR2 SAAADI. The CDR3 is made up of 14 amino acids. The CDR3 here is CASSGAGAGYEQYF. The CDR3, as DNA: TGCGCCAGCAGTGGGGCGGGGGCGGGATACGAGCAGTACTTC.

This clonotype was found a few times. The chain is built from TRBV19 and TRBJ2-5, with D unresolved. This CDR3 has 13 residues. Germline V gives CDR1 LNHDA, CDR2 SQIVND (reference sequence). V lost 4 bases and J lost 1, with 7 bases in between. The CDR3 region is CASSKGPQETQYF. For the CDR3, the DNA is TGTGCCAGTAGTAAAGGTCCCCAAGAGACCCAGTACTTC.

This clonotype was counted a few times. The CDR3 DNA reads TGTGCCAGCAGCCCAGCCGGCGGAAAAAGGTCCACCGGGGAGCTGTTTTTT. This sequence encodes CASSPAGGKRSTGELFF. J is TRBJ2-2 and V is TRBV11-3, with D uncertain. Germline loops: CDR1 SGHNT, CDR2 YENEEA. This CDR3 spans 17 amino acids. V was pared by 5 bases and J by 4 bases, with 20 bases between.

V usage is TRBV7-9 and J usage is TRBJ1-2, with 7 positions matching TRBD1. Germline CDR1 and CDR2: SEHNR and FQNEAQ (reference sequence). J gave up 0 bases and V 5 bases, and 6 bases lay outside the gene matches. CDR3 length: 15 residues. This CDR3 is CASSMGQSTNYGYTF. The CDR3 DNA follows: TGTGCCAGCAGCATGGGACAGTCAACTAACTATGGCTACACCTTC.